This is a list of T cell receptor beta chains from one sample in a study of vaccination and CD4 T cells after COVID-19. Antigen specificity for these receptors is unknown. TCRdb reprocessed the PCR reads with MiXCR, giving one entry per CDR3 protein. The sample has 2,500 to 3,500 distinct CDR3 sequences, around 76% seen once. Sequenced sample: CD4+ T cells from blood, cultured in vitro. The receptor source for this set is a human donor who had recovered from COVID-19. CDR3s include the opening cysteine and the closing phenylalanine or tryptophan. The order of the fields is D gene, J gene, clone size, V gene, CDR3 protein, CDR3 DNA. The D gene is left open where the match is weak. Size tells how often a clone was seen (once, few, many) or the class of an expanded clone, and some rows leave it out.

>NA|TRBJ1-1|NA|TRBV19
CASSRGDTEAFF
TGTGCCAGTAGTAGAGGGGATACTGAAGCTTTCTTT
>NA|TRBJ1-5|few|TRBV4-1
CASSHGGGGRNQPQHF
TGCGCCAGCAGCCACGGGGGGGGCGGCCGCAATCAGCCCCAGCATTTT
>NA|TRBJ1-6|NA|TRBV20-1
CSARPEGERSPLHF
TGCAGTGCTAGACCCGAGGGGGAGAGATCACCCCTCCACTTT
>TRBD2|TRBJ2-7|medium-sized|TRBV19
CASSARGRLAGGSAYEQYF
TGTGCCAGTAGTGCCCGAGGCCGACTAGCGGGGGGGTCGGCCTACGAGCAGTACTTC
>TRBD1|TRBJ1-4|NA|TRBV20-1
CSATDRANDKLFF
TGCAGTGCGACTGACAGGGCTAATGACAAACTGTTTTTT
>NA|TRBJ1-6|NA|TRBV6-5
CASSSWTGNSPLHF
TGTGCCAGCAGTTCCTGGACGGGAAATTCACCCCTCCACTTT
>NA|TRBJ1-5|once|TRBV7-8
CASSFHQYSNQPQHF
TGTGCCAGCAGCTTTCACCAATATAGCAATCAGCCCCAGCATTTT
>TRBD1|TRBJ1-5|NA|TRBV19
CASSLTRTGTGGRQPQHF
TGTGCCAGTAGCCTTACTAGAACGGGGACAGGGGGCCGGCAGCCCCAGCATTTT
>NA|TRBJ2-7|NA|TRBV6-1
CASSRIPRGRGQSYEQYF
TGTGCCAGCAGCCGCATCCCCAGGGGACGCGGGCAGTCCTACGAGCAGTACTTC
>NA|TRBJ1-1|NA|TRBV6-5
CASSSPSPGTEAFF
TGTGCCAGCAGTTCCCCCAGCCCCGGCACTGAAGCTTTCTTT
>TRBD1|TRBJ1-6|NA|TRBV20-1
CSAGKDRVYNSPLHF
TGCAGTGCTGGGAAAGACAGGGTCTATAATTCACCCCTCCACTTT
>NA|TRBJ1-2|NA|TRBV6-5
CASSYSNGQGYGYTF
TGTGCCAGCAGTTACTCAAATGGGCAGGGCTATGGCTACACCTTC
>TRBD1|TRBJ1-1|NA|TRBV5-1
CASSLVNPGQGRAFF
TGCGCCAGCAGCTTGGTTAACCCGGGACAGGGGAGAGCTTTCTTT
>TRBD1|TRBJ2-5|NA|TRBV6-1
CASKLQGQGAQTQYF
TGTGCCAGCAAGCTCCAGGGCCAGGGGGCGCAGACCCAGTACTTC
>NA|TRBJ1-2|NA|TRBV20-1
CSARDPYGYTF
TGCAGTGCTAGAGATCCGTACGGCTACACCTTC
>NA|TRBJ2-7|NA|TRBV12-3/TRBV12-4
CASSPGWGEQYF
TGTGCCAGCAGCCCAGGTTGGGGCGAGCAGTACTTC
>NA|TRBJ2-7|few|TRBV5-1
CASSLEFDEQYF
TGCGCCAGCAGCTTGGAGTTTGACGAGCAGTACTTC
>TRBD1|TRBJ1-2|once|TRBV20-1
CSASDRGLGGYTF
TGCAGTGCCTCCGACAGGGGGCTAGGAGGCTACACCTTC
>NA|TRBJ2-3|NA|TRBV6-1
CASTQRGTQYF
TGTGCCAGCACCCAGAGGGGTACGCAGTATTTT
>NA|TRBJ1-2|NA|TRBV6-1
CASSRDGGYTF
TGTGCCAGCAGCCGGGATGGAGGCTACACCTTC
>NA|TRBJ1-1|NA|TRBV30
CAWRRFMNTEAFF
TGTGCCTGGAGACGATTTATGAACACTGAAGCTTTCTTT
>TRBD1|TRBJ1-1|medium-sized|TRBV18
CASSPSTGRNTEAFF
TGTGCCAGCTCACCTTCGACAGGGAGGAACACTGAAGCTTTCTTT
>NA|TRBJ2-7|large|TRBV28
CASRDTTVKHYEQYF
TGTGCCAGCAGAGACACCACAGTTAAACACTACGAGCAGTACTTC
>NA|TRBJ1-1|NA|TRBV7-9
CASSLESGSGTEAFF
TGTGCCAGCAGCTTAGAGTCAGGGAGTGGTACTGAAGCTTTCTTT
>TRBD1|TRBJ1-6|NA|TRBV20-1
CSARAQTGGESPLHF
TGCAGTGCTAGAGCCCAGACAGGGGGTGAATCACCCCTCCACTTT
>TRBD2|TRBJ2-1|few|TRBV10-3
CAISEIPASGGINEQFF
TGTGCCATCAGTGAGATTCCGGCGAGCGGGGGTATCAATGAGCAGTTCTTC
>TRBD1|TRBJ1-2|NA|TRBV7-3
CASSLRDRWRRGYGYTF
TGTGCCAGCAGCCTGAGGGACAGGTGGAGGAGAGGTTATGGCTACACCTTC
>NA|TRBJ1-2|NA|TRBV20-1
CSARAVGEAHDYGYTF
TGCAGTGCTAGAGCGGTTGGGGAAGCCCACGACTATGGCTACACCTTC
>TRBD2|TRBJ2-1|once|TRBV10-3
CAISEGRGWDEQFF
TGTGCCATCAGTGAGGGGAGGGGTTGGGATGAGCAGTTCTTC
>TRBD1|TRBJ1-5|NA|TRBV20-1
CSARDRRGQSNQPQHF
TGCAGTGCTAGAGATCGAAGGGGGCAGTCAAATCAGCCCCAGCATTTT
>TRBD1|TRBJ2-3|NA|TRBV20-1
CSVAKQGADTQYF
TGCAGTGTCGCGAAGCAGGGGGCAGATACGCAGTATTTT
>NA|TRBJ1-1|few|TRBV12-3/TRBV12-4
CASSRTAPNTEAFF
TGTGCCAGCAGTAGGACAGCTCCTAACACTGAAGCTTTCTTT
>NA|TRBJ1-6|once|TRBV20-1
CSAKRPNSPLHF
TGCAGTGCTAAGCGTCCGAATTCACCCCTCCACTTT
>NA|TRBJ1-3|NA|TRBV20-1
CSARPNSSSGNTIYF
TGCAGTGCTAGGCCAAACAGCTCCTCTGGAAACACCATATATTTT
>TRBD2|TRBJ2-5|NA|TRBV20-1
CSASSRPAGFKETQYF
TGCAGTGCTAGTAGTCGGCCAGCGGGATTTAAAGAGACCCAGTACTTC
>TRBD1|TRBJ1-5|NA|TRBV6-5
CASSFRGESNQPQHF
TGTGCCAGCAGTTTCAGGGGGGAGAGCAATCAGCCCCAGCATTTT
>NA|TRBJ1-2|NA|TRBV11-2
CASSLRSTDGYTF
TGTGCCAGCAGCTTACGATCGACAGATGGCTACACCTTC
>NA|TRBJ1-5|NA|TRBV7-9
CASSWGMMDHGGNQPQHF
TGTGCCAGCAGCTGGGGGATGATGGATCATGGAGGCAATCAGCCCCAGCATTTT
>NA|TRBJ1-2|NA|TRBV20-1
CSARASTEGFYGYTF
TGCAGTGCTAGAGCCTCGACAGAAGGGTTTTATGGCTACACCTTC
>TRBD2|TRBJ2-1|few|TRBV19
CASSSGLASYNEQFF
TGTGCCAGTAGTTCGGGACTAGCCTCCTACAATGAGCAGTTCTTC
>NA|TRBJ2-3|NA|TRBV20-1
CSARVGGDTQYF
TGCAGTGCCCGGGTAGGGGGAGATACGCAGTATTTT
>NA|TRBJ2-7|NA|TRBV11-2
CASTLLPGRTYEQYF
TGTGCCAGCACGCTCTTACCCGGGCGCACCTACGAGCAGTACTTC
>NA|TRBJ1-2|few|TRBV2
CASSRIEGYTF
TGTGCCAGCTCCCGGATAGAGGGCTACACCTTC
>NA|TRBJ1-1|large|TRBV20-1
CSARRGAMNTEAFF
TGCAGTGCTAGGCGGGGGGCTATGAACACTGAAGCTTTCTTT
>NA|TRBJ2-3|medium-sized|TRBV20-1
CSARVHGFIDTQYF
TGCAGTGCTAGAGTTCACGGATTTATCGATACGCAGTATTTT
>NA|TRBJ2-3|once|TRBV20-1
CSASGQGPSGTQYF
TGCAGTGCTAGTGGGCAAGGCCCATCAGGTACGCAGTATTTT